Sequencing of this T cell receptor (beta chain) was carried out in a study of T cell responses to AZD1222 COVID-19 vaccine. General study points: White British donors predominated, females outnumbered males, and clonal diversity was possibly underestimated. All repertoire sampling was performed exclusively after the peak T cell response. Mapped onto spike, vaccine-associated CD4 TCRs spanned it and were dominant at 160-218 and 743-854. Reports say nearly half of spike-specific TCRs go after unmutated variant regions.

Comment on this clone: The antigen is not known.

Profiled with immunoSEQ multiplex PCR; TCRdb holds only in-frame clones, not every one. The sample lists 150,000 to 200,000 clones, 75% to 90% occurring once. This clonotype was sampled from an adult in good health. The sequenced sample was peripheral blood, obtained on day 0 of AZD1222 vaccination.

The CDR3 loop reads CASSYRGENTEAFF. Here the CDR3 DNA reads TGTGCCAGCAGTTACCGGGGAGAGAACACTGAAGCTTTCTTT. V is TRBV6-5 and J is TRBJ1-1, with unresolved D. The V gene lost 2 bases and the J gene lost 1 base, with 8 bases spanning the gap. This CDR3 is 14 amino acids long. Germline lookup yields CDR1 MNHEY and CDR2 SVGAGI.